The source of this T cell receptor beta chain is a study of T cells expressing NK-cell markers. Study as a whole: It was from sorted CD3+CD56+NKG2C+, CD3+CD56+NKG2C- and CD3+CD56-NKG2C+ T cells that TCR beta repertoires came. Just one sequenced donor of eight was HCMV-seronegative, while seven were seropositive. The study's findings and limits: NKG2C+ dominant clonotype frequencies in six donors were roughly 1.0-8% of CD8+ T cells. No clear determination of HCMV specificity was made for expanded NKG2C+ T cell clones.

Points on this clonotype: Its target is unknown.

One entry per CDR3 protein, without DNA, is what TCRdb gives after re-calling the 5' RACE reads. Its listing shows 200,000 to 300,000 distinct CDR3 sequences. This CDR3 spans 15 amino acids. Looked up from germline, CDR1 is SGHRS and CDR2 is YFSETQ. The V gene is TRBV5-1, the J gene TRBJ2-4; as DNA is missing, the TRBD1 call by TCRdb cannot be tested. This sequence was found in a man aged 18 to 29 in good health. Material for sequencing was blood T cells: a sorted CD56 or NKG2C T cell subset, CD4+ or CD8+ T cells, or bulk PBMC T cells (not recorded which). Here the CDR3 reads CASSLGDRGQNIQYF.